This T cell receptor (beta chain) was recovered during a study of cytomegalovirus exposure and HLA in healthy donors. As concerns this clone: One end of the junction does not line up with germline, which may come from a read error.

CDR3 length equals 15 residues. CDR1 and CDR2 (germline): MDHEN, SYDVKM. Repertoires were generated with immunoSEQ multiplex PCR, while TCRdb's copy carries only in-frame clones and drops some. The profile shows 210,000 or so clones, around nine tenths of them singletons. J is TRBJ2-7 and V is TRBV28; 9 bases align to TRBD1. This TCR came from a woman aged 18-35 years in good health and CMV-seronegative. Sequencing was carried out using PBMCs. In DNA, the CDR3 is TGTGCCAGCCGCAAGACAGGGGGAGGTTCCTACGAGCTGTACTTC. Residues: CASRKTGGGSYELYF.